The entry that follows covers one T cell receptor (beta chain) sequence. This clone's antigen is unknown. Base-call qualities are not available, and no considerably larger clone is one nucleotide away. CDR1 and CDR2 were assigned from the germline V gene (reference sequence) as MNHEY and SMNVEV. V drops 6 bases and J drops 3 bases, leaving 11 bases in between. The CDR3 contains 14 residues, cysteine and phenylalanine counted. Only CDR3 DNA remains: 42 bases, in frame from the first base. Receptors were amplified or captured by the immunoSEQ multiplex PCR assay. For TCR sequencing, RNA was extracted from every sample and reverse transcribed into cDNA to serve as template. SuperScript III was used for first-strand cDNA synthesis, primed with a 2:1 mix of oligo-dT and random hexamers. A synthetic immune receptor repertoire was used to measure amplification bias, and any remaining bias was corrected computationally. In the source study's methods: After raw reads were preprocessed to remove errors, the CDR3 was defined following IMGT conventions as running from the conserved cysteine to phenylalanine. To get clonality, Shannon entropy was normalized by log2 of the number of productive unique TCRs and the result was subtracted from 1. Whether scalp clones were CD4 or CD8 was inferred by matching scalp TCRbeta sequences against CD4 and CD8 repertoires sorted from blood. The clones in this table, taken by TCRdb from immuneACCESS, are in-frame only. Not every clone is retained; where verified, under half of the shortfall comes from an unresolved V gene, and the cause of the rest is unknown. From that table come the V and J calls and clone size; the DNA was used to work out D and trimming. This sample lists a few hundred thousand clones; approximately 47% were detected once. About 2.6% of the sample lies in the top ten.

Sample treatment or condition, as interpreted from the label and publication: oral pan-JAK inhibitor, 5-10 mg twice daily. Peripheral blood and lesional scalp punch biopsies were obtained from patients with alopecia areata. PBMCs were isolated by density centrifugation and stained for CD3, CD4 and CD8, after which CD4+ and CD8+ T cells were sorted on a FACSAria. The source of the sample is a study of CD8+ T cells in alopecia areata (dated by TCRdb to between 2017 and 2018). In terms of the full investigation: Treated patients were enrolled in an open-label pilot trial of oral tofacitinib, 5 to 10 mg twice daily, for moderate-to-severe alopecia areata. Tofacitinib was administered for 6 to 18 months, and 6 months of follow-up off drug were then conducted to assess delayed response and recurrence. Disease severity in treated patients was measured with the SALT score, which quantifies the percentage of affected scalp surface area. High-throughput TCRbeta sequencing was used to examine T cell clonal expansion in alopecia areata in both the C3H/HeJ mouse model and human patients. Human TCRbeta sequencing covered scalp tissue and sorted CD4+ and CD8+ peripheral blood T cells from patchy and totalis/universalis alopecia areata patients and healthy controls. Tofacitinib-treated patients had biopsies at baseline and at 4 and 24 weeks of treatment, with a later scalp biopsy in several patients. Clonality in the scalp was compared among normal scalp (n=4), patchy alopecia areata scalp (n=8), and alopecia totalis/universalis scalp (n=8). RNA came from the PAXgene miRNA kit for fixed scalp, the miRNeasy kit for PBMCs, and the RNeasy kit for mouse skin. TCRbeta CDR3 regions were amplified by immunoSEQ multiplex PCR using 35 Vbeta forward and 13 Jbeta reverse primers.

Here is what the overall study found, with its caveats: Tofacitinib significantly decreased scalp clonality and the number of expanded CD8+ clones among the top 100 scalp clones. Higher clonality and more expanded CD8+ clones were observed in lesional scalp than in normal scalp, particularly in alopecia totalis/universalis, a finding suggestive of antigenic drive. Scalp TCR repertoire analysis is complicated because resident alphabeta T cells in normal human skin are also sequenced, whereas mouse skin is dominated by gammadelta T cells. TCR sequences shared between patients were less clear than in mice, possibly partly because of HLA diversity in the patient population. Many expanded lesional clones persisted in scalp and blood during tofacitinib treatment, which may partly explain relapse after stopping treatment. Because the treated cohort was small and included a single nonresponder, larger studies are needed to assess links between baseline CD8+ expansion and response.

The rearrangement joined TRBV27 to TRBJ1-4; no D gene can be assigned with confidence. Sample: CD4+ T cells sorted from blood, taken around week 37, from a patient treated with tofacitinib. The TCR comes from a human donor with alopecia areata. The CDR3: CASRAGMANEKLFF. The nucleotide sequence reads TGTGCCAGCAGGGCAGGCATGGCTAATGAAAAACTGTTTTTT. The reference TRBV27 and TRBJ1-4 proteins fill in what lies around the CDR3, so the full variable domain reads EAQVTQNPRYLITVTGKKLTVTCSQNMNHEYMSWYRQDPGLGLRQIYYSMNVEVTDKGDVPEGYKVSRKEKRNFPLILESPSPNQTSLYFCASRAGMANEKLFFGSGTQLSVL.